The T cell receptor (beta chain) described here comes from a study of shared clonotypes between healthy human individuals. This clone was counted a few times. The data were produced by immunoSEQ multiplex PCR, yet TCRdb's version contains in-frame clones alone and is incomplete. This table holds under 85,000 clones, about 63% found once. The CDR3 runs 14 residues. V was trimmed by 4 bases and J by 3 bases, leaving 14 bases between them. Germline V gives CDR1 SGHDT, CDR2 YYEEEE. This clonotype originated in a man under 40 in good health. V and J are TRBV5-6 and TRBJ2-7; no clear D. Sequenced material: memory CD8+ T cells sorted from blood. Documented subset: CD45RO+ cells pooled with CCR7-negative TemRA cells. CDR3 sequence (DNA): TGTGCCAGCAGCCACCGGGCCACTGACTACGAGCAGTACTTC. It is translated as CASSHRATDYEQYF.